This T cell receptor (beta chain) was captured by sequencing in a study of Graves' ophthalmopathy and Graves' hyperthyroidism (dated by TCRdb to between 2017 and 2018). Background on the whole study: Hyperthyroidism was considered stable if no progression to ophthalmopathy occurred within 18 months of follow-up. To tell Graves' ophthalmopathy apart from Graves' hyperthyroidism, and to predict which patients would progress to ophthalmopathy, the study relied on TCR beta repertoire signatures. In total, 135 blood samples were TCR-sequenced: approximately 40 ophthalmopathy, some 72 hyperthyroidism and roughly 17 hyperthyroidism-to-ophthalmopathy patients. To explore V-J signatures that distinguish ophthalmopathy from hyperthyroidism, a discovery set of about a hundred patients was enrolled, made up of 43 with ophthalmopathy and 55 to 65 with stable hyperthyroidism. For independent validation, a separate cohort was made up of fewer than 20 hyperthyroidism patients plus 17 patients who later progressed from hyperthyroidism to ophthalmopathy. T-cell repertoires of thyroid tissue and blood were compared in over five hyperthyroidism patients. Once sampling was done, hyperthyroidism patients were given methimazole at a starting dose of 30 mg daily, while ophthalmopathy patients were given high-dose intravenous methylprednisolone. What the study reported, not specific to this receptor: No statistical method was used to set the sample size in advance, and the investigators knew which group each participant was assigned to. Ophthalmopathy was separated from stable hyperthyroidism by the 13-signature model with around 89% sensitivity and just under 84% specificity in cross-validation and with 80%/75% in the test set. Most expanded thyroid clonotypes with a frequency above 0.001 also appeared in blood, which suggests that blood repertoires may reflect the immune response in the thyroid. In validation, the model predicted ophthalmopathy progression with about 71% sensitivity and 72% to 80% specificity; 12 predicted patients were CT-confirmed with GO in a median of around 6.5 months.

Patients with hyperthyroidism were aged 18 to 65 years, had been newly diagnosed, and had a disease duration of less than 2 months. Anyone with other autoimmune diseases, uncontrolled infections, pregnancy or lactation was excluded from the study. Diagnosis was based on clinical symptoms, serum thyroxine, TRAb, thyroid ultrasound and orbital computed tomography. Trizol reagent was used to extract the total RNA, and its quality was then checked on an Agilent 2100 Bioanalyzer. V was cut back by 5 bases and J by 8 bases, leaving a gap of 15 bases between them. CDR1 and CDR2 were assigned from the germline V gene as SGHTA and FQGNSA. The CDR3 goes from the cysteine to the phenylalanine over 14 residues. The CDR3 DNA has 42 bases and is translated from base 1. This clonotype occurred many times. No antigen is known for it. Base qualities are missing; no much larger clone stands one base away. TCR beta CDR3 regions were amplified from RNA transcripts for repertoire sequencing. The first round of RT-PCR was done with HTBI primers and the Qiagen OneStep RT-PCR kit, and was followed by a second round of multiplex PCR, then size selection and purification. Sequencing of the libraries was carried out on an Illumina HiSeq2000 in paired-end mode with 100 bp reads. The paper's data handling went like this. SOAPnuke was used to process the reads, removing any read that contained adapters or uncalled bases, had a mean Phred below 15, or lacked an exact match to the constant primer or identifier. High-quality paired reads were merged with COPE v1.2.5. Unique nucleotide sequences were defined as clonotypes and aligned to IMGT TRB V, D and J references using MiTCR v1.1. The analysis was limited to V-J combinations with a frequency above 0.0001, which together covered over 99% of the repertoires. For each V-J combination, a TCR clonal expansion and chaos score was defined as the ratio of F50 clonal expansion to chaos observed in the TCRdist matrix. Welch's t-statistics and random forest were used to reduce the features to about 14 V-J combinations, which were then used as input to a naive Bayes classifier. The Morisita-Horn index was used to measure how similar the thyroid and blood repertoires were. TCRdb applied fastp at Q25 and MiXCR to the public reads, then kept only in-frame beta chains. Records with the same CDR3 protein are collapsed into one entry carrying the most frequent genes and DNA. TCRdb assigned the V and J calls; the authors' analysis was not used. This sample holds over a million distinct CDR3 sequences; approximately 35% were observed only once. Jointly, the top ten make up 11% of the sample.

This TCR derives from an adult man with Graves' hyperthyroidism. The rearrangement joined TRBV7-2 to TRBJ1-4; the D gene is perhaps TRBD1, on 5 matching bases. The sequencing input was peripheral blood or thyroid tissue (not recorded which). The sequenced DNA: TGTGCCAGCAGCCCAGACAGTCGTATAGAAAAACTGTTTTTT. This is translated as CASSPDSRIEKLFF.